The sequence of this T cell receptor beta chain was determined in a study of T cell responses to AZD1222 COVID-19 vaccine. The V and J ends lost 6 bases and 6 bases, in that order; junction bases with no gene match: 6. This CDR3 has 14 amino acids. Germline lookup yields CDR1 MNHEY and CDR2 SMNVEV (reference sequence). Overall study results and limits: Most donors were white British and more were female, and clonal diversity was possibly underestimated. With dominance at 160-218 and 743-854, vaccine-associated CD4 TCRs spanned spike. Reports indicate that nearly half of spike-specific TCRs are directed at unmutated variant regions. Among those given AZD1222, only five or six were seropositive at baseline.

This clone has only a few counts. No antigen is known for it. The protocol was immunoSEQ multiplex PCR, while the TCRdb copy is restricted to in-frame clones and leaves out a portion. The table records 50,000 to 65,000 clones, 86% of them present only once. The material was peripheral blood, obtained 28 days after the second AZD1222 dose. The sequence came from an adult who received the AZD1222 COVID-19 vaccine. This sequence joins TRBV27 and TRBJ2-7, with 12 bases lining up with TRBD1. CDR3 region: CASRPWDRGREQYF. Here the CDR3 DNA reads TGTGCCAGCAGACCCTGGGACAGGGGGCGCGAGCAGTACTTC.